The 14 T cell receptor beta chains below all came from one sample that was sequenced in a study of OX40 agonist ivuxolimab in advanced cancers. The data were produced by immunoSEQ multiplex PCR, yet TCRdb's version contains in-frame clones alone and is incomplete. Of about 100,000 clones detected, 91% appear once; the ten largest clones hold around 0.58%. The sample in question was CD4+ or CD8+ T cells sorted from blood, obtained in a trial of the OX40 agonist ivuxolimab. Source of these receptors: an adult with an advanced solid tumor such as melanoma, head and neck, liver or kidney cancer.

The rearrangement links TRBV6-1 to TRBJ2-7; 8 nucleotides line up with TRBD1. This CDR3 is built from 16 residues. Germline V gives CDR1 MNHNS, CDR2 SASEGT. Trimming took 2 bases from V and 1 from J; bases not matched to a gene: 7. CDR3 region: CASSEQTGGWSYEQYF. CDR3 DNA sequence: TGTGCCAGCAGTGAACAAACAGGGGGGTGGTCCTACGAGCAGTACTTC.

Notes on this clone: The same CDR3 is also encoded by other DNA sequences in this sample. The chain joins TRBV11-2 to TRBJ2-7; D gene ambiguous. The CDR3 has 13 amino acids. Germline CDR1 SGHAT, CDR2 FQNNGV. The ends were cut back, 2 bases at V and 1 base at J, with 6 bases in the middle. The DNA for the CDR3 is TGTGCCAGCAGCTTACTGGATTCCTACGAGCAGTACTTC. Translating gives CASSLLDSYEQYF.

The chain links TRBV6-5 to TRBJ1-4, with unresolved D. Trimming took 2 bases from V and 3 from J, leaving 10 bases between them. The CDR3 runs to 15 residues. Germline V CDR1 and CDR2: MNHEY, SVGAGI. The DNA for the CDR3 is TGTGCCAGCAGTTACGGGGTTGCTCCTAATGAAAAACTGTTTTTT. It codes for CASSYGVAPNEKLFF.

The V gene is TRBV7-2, the J gene TRBJ1-5, with D unresolved. The CDR3 length is 14 residues. Per the germline V gene, CDR1 is SGHTA and CDR2 is FQGNSA. V was cut by 1 base and J by 2 bases, with 6 bases left in between. The CDR3: CASSLGSGNQPQHF. CDR3 DNA: TGTGCCAGCAGCTTAGGGTCTGGCAATCAGCCCCAGCATTTT.

This rearrangement joins TRBV7-2 to TRBJ2-1; maybe TRBD1 (6 bases). In germline, CDR1 is SGHTA, CDR2 FQGNSA. Trimming took off 4 bases at V and 4 bases at J, with 8 bases between the two ends. The CDR3 spans 13 residues. The DNA for the CDR3 is TGTGCCAGCAGCTCCGGACAGTACAATGAGCAGTTCTTC. Protein sequence: CASSSGQYNEQFF.

The chain is built from TRBV7-2 and TRBJ1-2; D not certain. Trimming cost V 3 bases and J 4 bases, with 6 bases left between them. The CDR3 has 12 amino acids. CDR1 SGHTA and CDR2 FQGNSA come from the germline V gene. The CDR3 loop is CASSFRAYGYTF. CDR3 sequence (DNA): TGTGCCAGCAGCTTCCGGGCCTATGGCTACACCTTC.

Only a few counts were recorded for this clone. J is TRBJ1-2 and V is TRBV28; D remains unclear. The germline CDR1 and CDR2 sequences are MDHEN and SYDVKM. Trimming pared 10 bases from V and 3 bases from J, leaving 12 bases between. The CDR3 sequence is 12 residues long. The CDR3 bases are TGTGCCACCTCTAGGGTTGACTATGGCTACACCTTC. It translates to CATSRVDYGYTF.

This chain links TRBV28 with TRBJ2-2, with D possibly being TRBD1 or TRBD2 (5 bases each). With 5 bases removed from V and 1 base from J, the gap between germline ends came to 11 bases. Per the germline V gene, CDR1 is MDHEN and CDR2 is SYDVKM. The CDR3 is 15 residues long. This chain's CDR3 is CASSTPGRNTGELFF. The CDR3 nucleotides are TGTGCCAGCAGTACTCCGGGACGGAACACCGGGGAGCTGTTTTTT.

The chain has TRBV5-1 and TRBJ2-2; TRBD1 matches at 10 bases. Germline V CDR1 and CDR2: SGHRS, YFSETQ. The CDR3 contains 18 residues. The V gene end was trimmed by 4 bases and the J gene end by 1 base; junction bases not matched to a gene: 10. The CDR3 region is CASSPGQGGPLNTGELFF. CDR3 DNA: TGCGCCAGCAGCCCTGGACAGGGGGGCCCTCTGAACACCGGGGAGCTGTTTTTT.

The rearrangement joins TRBV5-1 to TRBJ2-1; 8 bases align to TRBD2. CDR1 is SGHRS, CDR2 YFSETQ, per germline. The CDR3 runs 17 residues. J was trimmed by 1 base and V by 0 bases; bases with no gene match: 6. The CDR3 nucleotides read TGCGCCAGCAGCTTGGACGCTACTAGCGGATCCTACAATGAGCAGTTCTTC. It codes for CASSLDATSGSYNEQFF.

The chain couples TRBV5-4 to TRBJ1-2; D is possibly TRBD1 (6 bases). Trimming pared 1 base from V and 4 bases from J, leaving 14 bases between. Germline loops: CDR1 SGHNT, CDR2 YYREEE (reference sequence). This CDR3 region has 15 residues. This chain's CDR3 is CASSLQQGGGYGYTF. CDR3 nucleotides: TGTGCCAGCAGCTTGCAGCAGGGAGGGGGCTATGGCTACACCTTC.

The rearrangement links TRBV15 to TRBJ2-2; D ambiguous. CDR3 length: 14 amino acids. CDR1 LNHNV and CDR2 YYDKDF come from the germline V gene (reference sequence). V shed 0 bases and J shed 6 bases, with 8 bases lying between them. CDR3: CATSRERVAGELFF. The DNA of the CDR3 is TGTGCCACCAGCAGAGAAAGAGTTGCCGGGGAGCTGTTTTTT.

The chain uses TRBV4-1 and TRBJ1-1; D is undetermined. The V end lost 0 bases, the J end lost 3 bases, and 5 bases lay between the germline ends. Germline values: CDR1 MGHRA, CDR2 YSYEKL. The CDR3 spans 13 residues. This CDR3 is CASSQDVYTEAFF. The CDR3 DNA reads TGCGCCAGCAGCCAAGATGTTTACACTGAAGCTTTCTTT.

This chain connects TRBV6-1 to TRBJ2-2; D is uncertain. V was shortened by 8 bases and J by 2 bases, with 12 bases between the two germline ends. From germline, CDR1 is MNHNS and CDR2 SASEGT. The CDR3 sequence is 14 residues long. CDR3 region: CASLPHSNTGELFF. CDR3 nucleotide sequence: TGTGCCAGCCTGCCCCACAGTAACACCGGGGAGCTGTTTTTT.